Following are 30 T cell receptor beta chains from one sample sequenced in a study of shared clonotypes between healthy human individuals. The data were produced by immunoSEQ multiplex PCR, yet TCRdb's version contains in-frame clones alone and is incomplete. In the table there are millions of clones, roughly 94% of which are singletons. Sample: naive CD4+ T cells sorted from blood. Subset denoted: CD45RA+ positively selected. The receptors stem from a man between 18 and 29 years old in good health.

The chain has TRBV7-2 and TRBJ2-4; D gene ambiguous. This CDR3 is 18 amino acids long. V lost 6 bases and J lost 1, with 22 bases in between. The V gene's germline CDR1 is SGHTA and CDR2 FQGNSA. CDR3 protein: CASSSKNRRLEAKNIQYF. The DNA of the CDR3 is TGTGCCAGCAGTTCCAAGAACCGACGCCTTGAGGCCAAAAACATTCAGTACTTC.

For the CDR3, the DNA is TGTGCCAGCAGCTTAAAAACGTCCTACGAGCAGTACTTC. It codes for CASSLKTSYEQYF. The chain couples TRBV7-2 to TRBJ2-7; no clear D gene. The CDR3 is made up of 13 amino acids. V dropped 2 bases and J dropped 1 base, with 6 bases sitting between them. The germline V gene encodes CDR1 SGHTA and CDR2 FQGNSA.

This clone has a single count. The V call is TRBV28, the J call TRBJ1-6; 9 bases are shared with TRBD1. CDR1 and CDR2 (germline): MDHEN, SYDVKM. With 2 bases clipped from V and 7 bases from J, the junction kept 3 bases outside the gene matches. This CDR3 comprises 15 residues. CDR3: CASSLPGQGNSPLHF. As DNA, the CDR3 is TGTGCCAGCAGTTTACCCGGACAGGGGAATTCACCCCTCCACTTT.

Note on this clone: One junction end disagrees with the germline gene, perhaps due to a read error. This chain connects TRBV7-7 to TRBJ2-1; D perhaps matches TRBD2 (5 bases). This CDR3 has 14 amino acids. Germline CDR1 is SSHAT and CDR2 is FNYEAQ (reference sequence). The CDR3 DNA follows: TGTGCTAGCAGCCCGGGCGGAGGATGGAATGAGCAGTTCTTC. It encodes CASSPGGGWNEQFF.

The V call is TRBV4-3, the J call TRBJ1-3; perhaps TRBD1 as D (5 bases). V was trimmed by 0 bases and J by 3 bases, leaving 9 bases between them. Per the germline V gene, CDR1 is LGHNA and CDR2 is YSLEER. The CDR3 runs 15 residues. The CDR3 reads CASSQDEGLGNTIYF. Written as DNA, the CDR3 is TGCGCCAGCAGCCAAGATGAGGGGCTTGGAAACACCATATATTTT.

This sequence joins TRBV19 and TRBJ1-2; TRBD1 matches at 10 bases. The J segment lost 5 bases and the V segment lost 6 bases, leaving 9 bases of the junction unmatched. The germline gives CDR1 LNHDA, CDR2 SQIVND (reference sequence). CDR3 length: 15 amino acids. CDR3 sequence (DNA): TGTGCCAGTAGCGACAGGGGGCGAGTTGATTATGGCTACACCTTC. Translation: CASSDRGRVDYGYTF.

On this clone: The same CDR3 arises from other DNA sequences in this sample as well. The rearrangement joins TRBV30 to TRBJ2-5; D may match TRBD1 or TRBD2 (6 bases each). CDR3 length: 14 residues. CDR1 and CDR2 (germline): GTSNPN, SVGIG (reference sequence). Trimming pared 0 bases from V and 4 bases from J, leaving 12 bases between. The CDR3 reads CAWSVLGGGETQYF. CDR3 nucleotide sequence: TGTGCCTGGAGTGTATTGGGGGGCGGAGAGACCCAGTACTTC.

The CDR3, as DNA: TGTGCCAGCAGCGACAGGGGGCGAATGGATCAGCCCCAGCATTTT. This encodes CASSDRGRMDQPQHF. The rearrangement uses TRBV6-5 and TRBJ1-5; 10 nucleotides match TRBD1. The length of the CDR3 is 15 residues. Trimming removed 6 bases from V and 5 bases from J; junction bases left unmatched: 7. Germline V gene lookup returns CDR1 MNHEY and CDR2 SVGAGI.

The chain employs TRBV19 and TRBJ2-6; tentatively, D is TRBD1 (6 bases). Germline V gene data show CDR1 as LNHDA and CDR2 as SQIVND (reference sequence). There are 17 residues in the CDR3. Trimming removed 3 bases at V and 4 bases at J, with 16 bases between. The CDR3 coding sequence is TGTGCCAGTAGTATCACGGACAGAAGACCAGGGGCCAACGTCCTGACTTTC. It codes for CASSITDRRPGANVLTF.

The J gene is TRBJ2-2, the V gene TRBV10-3, with 7 bases lining up with TRBD2. V gave up 0 bases and J gave up 1 base; unmatched junction bases: 5. The CDR3 has 17 residues. Germline lookup yields CDR1 ENHRY and CDR2 SYGVKD. As DNA, the CDR3 is TGTGCCATCAGTGAGTCGAGCCAGCGGGGGAACACCGGGGAGCTGTTTTTT. Protein sequence: CAISESSQRGNTGELFF.

This rearrangement joins TRBV30 to TRBJ2-3; 7 bases are a match to TRBD1. This CDR3 region has 16 residues. V dropped 1 base and J dropped 3; count of bases not matched to a gene: 10. CDR1 and CDR2 (germline): GTSNPN, SVGIG (reference sequence). The CDR3 nucleotides are TGTGCCTGGAGTGAAGGGGGCGATCCAGAGACAGATACGCAGTATTTT. Encoded protein: CAWSEGGDPETDTQYF.

Points on this clone: Because it lacks the conserved phenylalanine or tryptophan at the end, this CDR3 is likely a read error. The DNA is left out, because the CDR3 cannot be placed on it with certainty; the CDR3 is given as TCRdb lists it. V gene TRBV5-6 combines with J gene TRBJ1-4; the table names TRBD1, a call not compared with the DNA. The CDR3 length equals 11 residues, ends included. Germline V gene data show CDR1 as SGHDT and CDR2 as YYEEEE. The CDR3 region is CASSWRDRAVM.

The chain employs TRBV6-6 and TRBJ2-3; no firm D call. Germline values: CDR1 MNHNY, CDR2 SVGAGI (reference sequence). Trimming removed 6 bases from V and 6 bases from J, with 10 bases in between. This CDR3 is 12 amino acids long. The CDR3 DNA is TGTGCCAGCAGACCCCAGAGGGATACGCAGTATTTT. Protein sequence: CASRPQRDTQYF.

The CDR3 bases are TGTGCCAGCAGCCAAGCGGGGGCGTCGGATAATTCACCCCTCCACTTT. Amino acids: CASSQAGASDNSPLHF. The chain carries TRBV4-2 and TRBJ1-6; weak D call: TRBD1 (6 bases). Germline V gives CDR1 LGHNA, CDR2 YNFKEQ. This CDR3 has 16 amino acids. V dropped 1 base and J dropped 5 bases, with 12 bases sitting between them.

The V gene is TRBV10-3, the J gene TRBJ2-3; no definite D call. This CDR3 has 12 amino acids. V dropped 4 bases and J dropped 5 bases, with 7 bases sitting between them. The germline CDR1 and CDR2 sequences are ENHRY and SYGVKD. In DNA form, the CDR3 reads TGTGCCATCAGTGTAGCTGAAGATACGCAGTATTTT. It codes for CAISVAEDTQYF.

The V gene is TRBV19, the J gene TRBJ2-5; D is possibly TRBD2 (5 bases). Germline CDR1 LNHDA, CDR2 SQIVND (reference sequence). V was cut by 5 bases and J by 5 bases, with 9 bases left in between. The CDR3 runs 12 residues. CDR3 coding DNA: TGTGCCAGTAGTCCGGGGAGTGAGACCCAGTACTTC. Protein sequence: CASSPGSETQYF.

The chain carries TRBV12-5 and TRBJ2-3, with a possible D match to TRBD2 (6 bases). With 2 bases removed from V and 4 bases from J, the gap between germline ends came to 25 bases. The germline CDR1 and CDR2 sequences are LGHNT and FRNRAP. This CDR3 comprises 19 residues. The CDR3 bases are TGTGCTAGTGGTTTGAGTATGGGGGGACTTCTTTTCCTTCCAGATACGCAGTATTTT. Translation gives CASGLSMGGLLFLPDTQYF.

The rearrangement uses TRBV5-4 and TRBJ1-1; tentative D call: TRBD1 (5 bases). Germline CDR1 and CDR2: SGHNT and YYREEE (reference sequence). The V gene lost 6 bases and the J gene lost 5 bases, with 23 bases spanning the gap. The CDR3 consists of 16 residues. The CDR3 bases are TGTGCCAGCACACTCGGGACCCCGAGTTTTGTAACTGAAGCTTTCTTT. Protein: CASTLGTPSFVTEAFF.

V gene TRBV29-1 combines with J gene TRBJ1-5; D remains unclear. V was clipped by 7 bases and J by 5 bases, with 18 bases between them. This CDR3 has 14 residues. Germline V lookup: CDR1 SQVTM, CDR2 ANQGSEA. CDR3 loop: CSAPQPAVDQPQHF. The CDR3 DNA reads as TGCAGCGCCCCCCAACCGGCAGTTGATCAGCCCCAGCATTTT.

The chain links TRBV6-1 to TRBJ1-4, with 8 bases that match TRBD1. CDR3 size: 15 residues. Germline CDR1 MNHNS, CDR2 SASEGT. The trim removed 4 bases at V and 4 bases at J, leaving 5 bases unmatched. This CDR3 reads CASSGQGLRNEKLFF. CDR3 in DNA: TGTGCCAGCAGTGGACAGGGGTTACGTAATGAAAAACTGTTTTTT.

The chain combines TRBV21-1 with TRBJ1-6. TRBV21-1 is flagged as a pseudogene. The CDR3 is 12 amino acids. CDR3 bases: TGTGCCAGCAGCAAAAGATCCTCACCCCTCCACTTT. Encoded protein: CASSKRSSPLHF.

The gene calls are TRBV10-3 and TRBJ2-5; D might be TRBD1 or TRBD2, each matching 5 bases. The CDR3 contains 15 residues. Trimming left V 0 bases short and J 5 bases short, with 13 bases between. Per germline, CDR1 ENHRY and CDR2 SYGVKD. This chain's CDR3 is CAISESRGQGETQYF. In DNA form, the CDR3 reads TGTGCCATCAGTGAGTCCCGGGGCCAAGGGGAGACCCAGTACTTC.

The gene calls are TRBV5-4 and TRBJ1-5; D may be TRBD1 (5 bases). The CDR3 is 13 residues long. Trimming took 5 bases from V and 3 from J, leaving 9 bases between them. CDR1 is SGHNT, CDR2 YYREEE, per germline (reference sequence). This chain's CDR3 is CASSGGDNQPQHF. CDR3 in DNA: TGTGCCAGCAGTGGGGGTGACAATCAGCCCCAGCATTTT. The variable domain in full, with the rest retrieved from reference TRBV5-4 and TRBJ1-5, is ETGVTQSPTHLIKTRGQQVTLRCSSQSGHNTVSWYQQALGQGPQFIFQYYREEENGRGNFPPRFSGLQFPNYSSELNVNALELDDSALYLCASSGGDNQPQHFGDGTRLSIL.

V usage is TRBV5-1 and J usage is TRBJ2-3; D call uncertain. Germline assignment: CDR1 SGHRS and CDR2 YFSETQ. The CDR3 loop spans 12 amino acids. V shed 6 bases and J shed 3 bases, with 8 bases lying between them. CDR3 sequence (DNA): TGCGCCAGCAATCAGGCTACAGATACGCAGTATTTT. This translates into CASNQATDTQYF.

The V call is TRBV25-1, the J call TRBJ1-1; D ambiguous. Trimming pared 7 bases from V and 4 bases from J, leaving 13 bases between. This CDR3 comprises 13 residues. The germline V gene has CDR1 MGHDK and CDR2 SYGVNS. CDR3 protein: CASNMGMGTEAFF. CDR3 DNA sequence: TGTGCCAGCAATATGGGGATGGGCACTGAAGCTTTCTTT.

The chain links TRBV18 to TRBJ2-7; D unclear. The germline V gene encodes CDR1 KGHSH and CDR2 LQKENI. The CDR3 is 13 amino acids. Between the trimmed V and J ends, which lost 3 bases and 3 bases, there was a span of 9 bases. CDR3 nucleotide sequence: TGTGCCAGCTCACCGGCGGCGGACTACGAGCAGTACTTC. This sequence encodes CASSPAADYEQYF.

The rearrangement links TRBV25-1 to TRBJ1-3; D call uncertain. Trimming pared 2 bases from V and 0 bases from J, leaving 8 bases between. Germline loops: CDR1 MGHDK, CDR2 SYGVNS. This CDR3 contains 15 residues. The CDR3 sequence is CASSEHGSSGNTIYF. CDR3 DNA: TGTGCCAGCAGTGAACACGGCAGCTCTGGAAACACCATATATTTT.

The V and J genes are TRBV7-8 and TRBJ1-6, with D hard to call. The V end was cut by 0 bases, the J end by 5 bases, with 8 bases between. This CDR3 has 15 residues. Germline V CDR1 and CDR2: SGHVS, FQNEAQ. In nucleotides, the CDR3 is TGTGCCAGCAGCTTAGCGGGGAGTCATAATTCACCCCTCCACTTT. It yields the protein CASSLAGSHNSPLHF.

This chain uses TRBV10-3 with TRBJ1-1; D ambiguous. Germline CDR1 is ENHRY and CDR2 is SYGVKD. V shed 4 bases and J shed 0 bases, with 6 bases lying between them. This CDR3 has 13 amino acids. The CDR3 nucleotides are TGTGCCATCAGTGGGTATATGAACACTGAAGCTTTCTTT. Its translation: CAISGYMNTEAFF.

This clone has only one observation. This chain links TRBV7-3 with TRBJ1-6, with 8 bases that match TRBD1. Germline trimming cut 5 bases from V and 10 bases from J; bases unmatched to any gene: 7. The germline V gene has CDR1 SGHTA and CDR2 FQGTGA. There are 14 residues in the CDR3. CDR3 DNA sequence: TGTGCCAGCAGCCCAGGGGGCCTGGGATCACCCCTCCACTTT. Encoded protein: CASSPGGLGSPLHF.